What follows are 20 T cell receptor beta chains derived from one specimen sequenced in a study of identical twins. TCRdb re-called the 5' RACE reads through MiXCR, storing one row per CDR3 protein. The sample holds under 250,000 distinct CDR3 sequences, around a tenth seen once. Sequencing was done on a sample of memory (CD45RO+) T cells sorted from blood. The origin of the receptors is a woman in her late teens or twenties in good health.

The table lists this clonotype with a few counts. V gene TRBV27 combines with J gene TRBJ2-7, with 8 bases matching TRBD1. J gave up 5 bases and V 8 bases, and 11 bases lay outside the gene matches. Germline CDR1 MNHEY, CDR2 SMNVEV (reference sequence). The CDR3 has 14 amino acids. This CDR3 reads CASQTPDRVHEQYF. CDR3 sequence (DNA): TGTGCCAGCCAAACCCCGGACAGGGTACACGAGCAGTACTTC.

The V and J genes are TRBV12-3 or TRBV12-4 and TRBJ1-1; D perhaps matches TRBD1 (6 bases). The CDR3 is 14 residues long. Trimming stripped 5 bases from V and 4 bases from J, with 14 bases between. The DNA for the CDR3 is TGTGCCAGCAGTCCTACGACAGGCCCCACTGAAGCTTTCTTT. It translates to CASSPTTGPTEAFF.

The gene calls are TRBV12-3 or TRBV12-4 and TRBJ2-1; 11 nucleotides align to TRBD2. V lost 1 base to trimming and J lost 9 bases; unmatched junction nucleotides: 5. CDR3 length: 15 amino acids. The CDR3 nucleotides are TGTGCCAGCAGTTTAGGTCTAGCGGGAGGAGGTGAGCAGTTCTTC. This encodes CASSLGLAGGGEQFF.

This clonotype was seen a few times. The chain couples TRBV20-1 to TRBJ2-1, with TRBD1 matching 9 bases. The CDR3 is 12 amino acids. The V and J ends lost 5 bases and 15 bases, in that order; junction bases with no gene match: 11. Germline lookup yields CDR1 DFQATT and CDR2 SNEGSKA (reference sequence). The CDR3 DNA reads as TGCAGTGCTCGTGGACAGGGGCGCACCCCGTTCTTC. It codes for CSARGQGRTPFF.

This clonotype was recorded many times. The genes are TRBV9 and TRBJ2-2; D not certain. Germline V gene lookup returns CDR1 SGDLS and CDR2 YYNGEE. The CDR3 spans 12 residues. Trimming removed 5 bases at V and 2 bases at J, with 4 bases between. The CDR3 spells CASSHNTGELFF. As DNA, the CDR3 is TGTGCCAGCAGTCATAACACCGGGGAGCTGTTTTTT.

This clonotype was detected only a few times. The J gene is TRBJ2-7, the V gene TRBV6-1; TRBD2 matches 9 bases. The CDR3 is 18 residues long. Per germline, CDR1 MNHNS and CDR2 SASEGT. V was clipped by 9 bases and J by 0 bases; unmatched bases: 18. The CDR3 DNA follows: TGTGCCAGTACGAATAAGGCTAGCGGGACCCAAGGCTCCTACGAGCAGTACTTC. This sequence encodes CASTNKASGTQGSYEQYF.

This clonotype was seen only a few times. The chain carries TRBV15 and TRBJ1-3; no reliable D call. Trimming cost V 0 bases and J 5 bases, with 8 bases left between them. The CDR3 loop spans 14 amino acids. The germline gives CDR1 LNHNV, CDR2 YYDKDF (reference sequence). CDR3 loop: CATSRDRGRNTIYF. The CDR3 DNA reads as TGTGCCACCAGCAGAGATCGCGGGAGAAACACCATATATTTT.

This clonotype occurred many times. This sequence joins TRBV10-3 and TRBJ1-3; no reliable D call. There are 12 residues in the CDR3. Germline V gene lookup returns CDR1 ENHRY and CDR2 SYGVKD. Between the trimmed V and J ends, which lost 7 bases and 4 bases, there was a span of 8 bases. The CDR3 region is CAIKGSGNTIYF. CDR3 in DNA: TGTGCCATCAAGGGTTCCGGAAACACCATATATTTT.

This clonotype appeared many times. V gene TRBV15 combines with J gene TRBJ2-3; D call uncertain. The CDR3 spans 14 residues. V was pared by 0 bases and J by 4 bases, with 8 bases between. Germline lookup yields CDR1 LNHNV and CDR2 YYDKDF (reference sequence). CDR3 sequence reads: CATSRDRSADTQYF. CDR3 bases: TGTGCCACCAGCAGAGATAGGTCGGCAGATACGCAGTATTTT.

This rearrangement joins TRBV20-1 to TRBJ1-6; weak D call: TRBD1 (5 bases). The CDR3 consists of 15 residues. The V gene's germline CDR1 is DFQATT and CDR2 SNEGSKA (reference sequence). V lost 5 bases, J lost 12 bases, and 23 bases lay in between. DNA of the CDR3: TGCAGTGCTGTGCAGGACGGGGGACGGGGGGAACCCCTCCACTTT. Its protein product is CSAVQDGGRGEPLHF.

This clonotype was seen more than once but under ten times. CDR3 sequence: CASTGTEYQETQYF. DNA of the CDR3: TGTGCCAGCACCGGGACGGAGTACCAAGAGACCCAGTACTTC. The chain employs TRBV2 and TRBJ2-5, with D perhaps given as TRBD1 or TRBD2 (5 bases each). Trimming pared 7 bases from V and 0 bases from J, leaving 12 bases between. The CDR3 has 14 amino acids. The germline gives CDR1 SNHLY, CDR2 FYNNEI.

This clonotype was recorded a few times. The chain carries TRBV5-1 and TRBJ2-7; 10 nucleotides match TRBD2. Germline trimming cut 0 bases from V and 5 bases from J; bases unmatched to any gene: 2. The length of the CDR3 is 14 residues. Germline CDR1 reads SGHRS; CDR2 reads YFSETQ. The DNA of the CDR3 is TGCGCCAGCAGCTTGGGAGGGACTAGCGACGAGCAGTACTTC. Amino acid sequence: CASSLGGTSDEQYF.

Ten or more counts support this clonotype. The CDR3 DNA reads as TGTGCCAGCAGCTTAGCGCCACATTCATACGAGCAGTACTTC. Translating gives CASSLAPHSYEQYF. The rearrangement links TRBV7-2 to TRBJ2-7; D call uncertain. The CDR3 loop spans 14 amino acids. CDR1 is SGHTA, CDR2 FQGNSA, per germline. V was cut by 0 bases and J by 4 bases, with 10 bases left in between.

The chain is built from TRBV20-1 and TRBJ1-2; 8 positions agree with TRBD1. The ends lost 3 bases at V and 2 bases at J; junction bases unmatched: 5. Germline CDR1 and CDR2: DFQATT and SNEGSKA (reference sequence). The CDR3 loop spans 14 amino acids. The CDR3, as DNA: TGCAGTGCTAGTCGTAACAGGGGGAACTATGGCTACACCTTC. It is translated as CSASRNRGNYGYTF.

This clonotype occurred many times. This chain joins TRBV7-2 and TRBJ2-3, with 10 bases aligning to TRBD2. J was trimmed by 1 base and V by 5 bases; bases with no gene match: 9. The CDR3 is 17 residues long. Germline V CDR1 and CDR2: SGHTA, FQGNSA. The CDR3 spells CASSPLAGDMGTDTQYF. The DNA of the CDR3 is TGTGCCAGCAGCCCTCTAGCGGGAGATATGGGCACAGATACGCAGTATTTT.

The J gene is TRBJ2-5, the V gene TRBV7-3; tentatively, D is TRBD2 (6 bases). Germline loops: CDR1 SGHTA, CDR2 FQGTGA. V lost 10 bases, J lost 0 bases, and 12 bases lay in between. The CDR3 loop spans 13 amino acids. In DNA, the CDR3 is TGTGCCAAAACGGAGGGGTACCAAGAGACCCAGTACTTC. Translated, it gives CAKTEGYQETQYF. Filled out from reference TRBV7-3 and TRBJ2-5, the complete variable domain reads GAGVSQTPSNKVTEKGKYVELRCDPISGHTALYWYRQSLGQGPEFLIYFQGTGAADDSGLPNDRFFAVRPEGSVSTLKIQRTERGDSAVYLCAKTEGYQETQYFGPGTRLLVL.

This clonotype was counted a few times. This chain connects TRBV29-1 to TRBJ2-3; TRBD1 is a possible D gene (6 bases). CDR3 length: 14 amino acids. Germline CDR1 SQVTM, CDR2 ANQGSEA. The V end was cut by 7 bases, the J end by 2 bases, with 16 bases between. The CDR3 protein is CSGRHRVATDTQYF. For the CDR3, the DNA is TGCAGCGGGCGCCACAGGGTAGCCACAGATACGCAGTATTTT.

J is TRBJ2-2 and V is TRBV5-1, with D maybe TRBD1 (6 bases). V lost 0 bases and J 5 bases, leaving 8 bases between the germline ends. Germline lookup yields CDR1 SGHRS and CDR2 YFSETQ. This CDR3 is 14 amino acids long. The CDR3 loop reads CASSLAQGTGELFF. Here the CDR3 DNA reads TGCGCCAGCAGCTTGGCCCAGGGGACCGGGGAGCTGTTTTTT.

The gene calls are TRBV4-1 and TRBJ2-3; possibly TRBD2 for D (6 bases). The CDR3 spans 14 residues. Germline V gives CDR1 MGHRA, CDR2 YSYEKL. With 1 base removed from V and 5 bases from J, the gap between germline ends came to 10 bases. The CDR3 loop is CASSQGGEVDTQYF. The CDR3 nucleotides are TGCGCCAGCAGCCAAGGGGGGGAGGTAGATACGCAGTATTTT.

This clonotype was recorded at least ten times. The rearrangement joins TRBV20-1 to TRBJ2-3, with a weak D call TRBD1 (6 bases). The CDR3 has 15 amino acids. Trimming took 2 bases from V and 2 from J, leaving 14 bases between them. In germline, CDR1 is DFQATT, CDR2 SNEGSKA (reference sequence). The CDR3 spells CSARPGHGFTDTQYF. The CDR3 nucleotides read TGCAGTGCTAGACCGGGACACGGATTCACAGATACGCAGTATTTT.